One sample yielded the 23 T cell receptor beta chains listed below, sequenced in a study of tumor-infiltrating lymphocytes in primary liver carcinoma (dated by TCRdb to the late 2010s). RNA from unsorted whole blood was extracted with TRIzol reagent, and germline DNA was obtained with the DNeasy Blood & Tissue kit. These reads were obtained on an Illumina HiSeq 2500. Starting from about 550 ng total RNA, TCRbeta-specific cDNA was produced by reverse transcription with a constant-region primer and ProtoScript II reverse transcriptase. Three nested multiplex PCR rounds, following a slightly modified ARM-PCR procedure, were used to build the TCRbeta libraries. The first two PCR rounds used multiplex TRBV1-TRBV30 forward primers with a Cbeta reverse primer, each for roughly 10 cycles. TCRdb reprocessing: public reads trimmed at Q25 with fastp, clones called with MiXCR, in-frame beta chains kept. Every entry covers one CDR3 protein and lists the most common genes and DNA from its rows. The sample includes about 200,000 distinct CDR3 sequences, with roughly 61% observed a single time. The ten largest account for 6% to 8.5% of the sample.

Source material: peripheral blood. The receptors shown here come from a woman in her sixties with primary liver carcinoma and hepatitis B virus infection.

This clonotype was found a few times. The chain links TRBV28 to TRBJ2-7, with D perhaps assigned TRBD1 or TRBD2 (5 bases each). Germline CDR1 MDHEN, CDR2 SYDVKM. The CDR3 is made up of 16 amino acids. V shed 6 bases and J shed 3 bases, with 21 bases lying between them. CDR3: CASRAQFGAESYEQYF. The CDR3 nucleotides are TGTGCCAGCAGGGCCCAGTTCGGGGCGGAAAGCTACGAGCAGTACTTC.

As concerns this clonotype: This clone may be a read error of a much larger clone one base away. The chain links TRBV7-9 to TRBJ1-2, with D possibly being TRBD1 (6 bases). Germline CDR1 reads SEHNR; CDR2 reads FQNEAQ (reference sequence). Between the trimmed V and J ends, which lost 5 bases and 5 bases, there was a span of 12 bases. The CDR3 is made up of 13 amino acids. CDR3 in amino acids: CASSLQGLYGYTF. The CDR3 nucleotides are TGTGCCAGCAGCCTTCAGGGGCTGTATGGCTACACCTTC.

In its sample, this clonotype was seen a few times. The chain joins TRBV6-1 to TRBJ2-7; 8 positions agree with TRBD2. The CDR3 extends over 14 amino acids. The junction had 7 bases not matched to a gene; V was cut back by 6 bases and J by 3 bases. CDR1 and CDR2 (germline): MNHNS, SASEGT. CDR3 in amino acids: CASSRSGVIYEQYF. The CDR3 DNA reads TGTGCCAGCAGCCGTAGCGGGGTTATCTACGAGCAGTACTTC.

A remark on this clonotype: A much larger clone differs by one base, so this may be a read error. CDR3 bases: TGTGCCAGCACTAAGGACAGGGGGGGCACTGAAGCTTTCTTT. Its translation: CASTKDRGGTEAFF. This chain joins TRBV6-1 and TRBJ1-1, with 10 bases lining up with TRBD1. CDR1 and CDR2 (germline): MNHNS, SASEGT. The V segment lost 7 bases and the J segment 4 bases; nucleotides outside the gene matches: 6. CDR3 length: 14 residues.

This clonotype has ten or more counts. The rearrangement links TRBV4-1 to TRBJ2-5; D is possibly TRBD1 or TRBD2 (5 bases each). The CDR3 totals 14 residues. V lost 4 bases, J lost 5 bases, and 14 bases lay in between. The germline V gene encodes CDR1 MGHRA and CDR2 YSYEKL. The CDR3 region has the DNA TGCGCCAGCAGCCCCACTAGGGGCGGGGAGACCCAGTACTTC. As protein: CASSPTRGGETQYF.

This clonotype was detected once. Since a much larger clone is just one base distant, this may be a read error. The chain uses TRBV20-1 and TRBJ2-1; 13 nucleotides agree with TRBD2. Per the germline V gene, CDR1 is DFQATT and CDR2 is SNEGSKA (reference sequence). V lost 7 bases, J lost 1 base, and 7 bases stayed unmatched. This CDR3 is 16 amino acids long. This CDR3 is CSVPRTSGGSYNEQFF. The CDR3 DNA reads TGCAGTGTTCCTAGGACTAGCGGGGGTTCCTACAATGAGCAGTTCTTC.

To note about this clonotype: Germline is not matched at one junction end, which may reflect a read error. J is TRBJ2-5 and V is TRBV11-2; D may match TRBD1 or TRBD2 (5 bases each). This CDR3 contains 15 residues. CDR1 is SGHAT, CDR2 FQNNGV, per germline. As DNA, the CDR3 is TGTGCCAGCAGCCCCTCGGGGCAGCTTAGATTGACCCAGTATTTC. This translates into CASSPSGQLRLTQYF.

This chain joins TRBV6-6 and TRBJ2-7, with 12 bases matching TRBD1. The CDR3 runs to 14 residues. Germline V gene data show CDR1 as MNHNY and CDR2 as SVGAGI (reference sequence). The J segment lost 4 bases and the V segment lost 7 bases, leaving 5 bases of the junction unmatched. Here the CDR3 DNA reads TGTGCCAGCAACCGGGACAGGGGGCTTTACGAGCAGTACTTC. Translated, it gives CASNRDRGLYEQYF.

This clonotype was detected many times. The rearrangement links TRBV6-5 to TRBJ2-1, with 14 positions matching TRBD2. CDR1 MNHEY and CDR2 SVGAGI come from the germline V gene. V lost 5 bases and J lost 9; bases outside the gene matches: 6. The CDR3 totals 15 residues. Written as DNA, the CDR3 is TGTGCCAGCAGTGTGGGGACTAGCGGGAGTTCTGAGCAGTTCTTC. Protein product: CASSVGTSGSSEQFF.

Turning to this clonotype: Just one base apart from a much larger clone, this may be a read error. V gene TRBV7-8 combines with J gene TRBJ2-3, with D hard to call. Per the germline V gene, CDR1 is SGHVS and CDR2 is FQNEAQ. This CDR3 is 13 amino acids long. CDR3 residues: CASSLGRMDMQYF. CDR3 in DNA: TGTGCCAGCAGCCTAGGTCGGATGGATATGCAGTATTTT.

About this clonotype: The missing conserved phenylalanine or tryptophan at the end of this CDR3 makes a read error likely. The J gene is TRBJ2-2, the V gene TRBV10-2, with D unresolved. Trimming cost V 7 bases and J 8 bases, with 20 bases left between them. Germline CDR1 reads WSHSY; CDR2 reads SAAADI. The CDR3 is 15 residues long. CDR3 coding DNA: TGCGCCAGCACAGACCCGACTGGGCGCACAGGGGAGCTGTTTCTT. Protein: CASTDPTGRTGELFL.

This clonotype was seen just once. One end of the junction does not line up with germline, which may come from a read error. The chain uses TRBV11-2 and TRBJ2-1; TRBD2 aligns across 8 bases. In germline, CDR1 is SGHAT, CDR2 FQNNGV. This CDR3 comprises 15 residues. CDR3 residues: CASNFSGKFVNVQFF. The CDR3 nucleotides read TGTGCCAGCAACTTTAGCGGGAAATTTGTTAATGTGCAGTTCTTC.

The chain recombines TRBV14 with TRBJ2-1; 8 bases are shared with TRBD2. The CDR3 length is 16 residues. Trimming removed 4 bases from V and 3 bases from J; junction bases left unmatched: 8. The germline V gene encodes CDR1 SGHDN and CDR2 FVKESK. CDR3 bases: TGTGCCAGCAGCCGTTCACAAGCGGGAGTCTACAATGAGCAGTTCTTC. Residues: CASSRSQAGVYNEQFF.

This clonotype was recorded many times. V usage is TRBV6-6 and J usage is TRBJ2-7; 8 positions agree with TRBD2. Germline V lookup: CDR1 MNHNY, CDR2 SVGAGI (reference sequence). The junction had 18 bases not matched to a gene; V was cut back by 2 bases and J by 6 bases. The CDR3 contains 18 residues. The CDR3: CASSYPRRAAAGVCEQYF. The CDR3 DNA reads TGTGCCAGCAGTTACCCCCGCCGCGCTGCAGCGGGAGTTTGCGAGCAGTACTTC.

Concerning this clonotype: Germline is not matched at one junction end, which may reflect a read error. The chain has TRBV11-3 and TRBJ2-7; 10 bases match TRBD1. Germline lookup yields CDR1 SGHNT and CDR2 YENEEA. The CDR3 is made up of 14 amino acids. CDR3 amino acids: CASTPPRTGGERYF. The DNA for the CDR3 is TGTGCCAGCACCCCCCCTAGGACAGGGGGAGAGCGGTACTTC.

Comments on this clonotype: A much bigger clone sits one base away, suggesting this may be a read error. This sequence joins TRBV4-1 and TRBJ2-7, with TRBD1 identical over 8 bases. V was pared by 0 bases and J by 9 bases, with 10 bases of the junction left unmatched. This CDR3 is 15 amino acids long. The germline V gene has CDR1 MGHRA and CDR2 YSYEKL. The CDR3 DNA follows: TGCGCCAGCAGCCAAGAATATCAGGGGGCGGACGGGCAGTACTTC. Its translation: CASSQEYQGADGQYF.

This clonotype has at least ten counts. The V call is TRBV6-2 or TRBV6-3, the J call TRBJ2-1; D remains ambiguous. Germline V lookup: CDR1 MNHEY, CDR2 SVGEGT. V shed 5 bases and J shed 3 bases, with 5 bases lying between them. The CDR3 runs 12 residues. The DNA of the CDR3 is TGTGCCAGCAGTGTGAACTACAATGAGCAGTTCTTC. It encodes CASSVNYNEQFF.

This clonotype was counted only a few times. The gene calls are TRBV29-1 and TRBJ1-1; D possibly corresponds to TRBD1 (5 bases). With 7 bases removed from V and 3 bases from J, the gap between germline ends came to 18 bases. The CDR3 is 14 amino acids. From germline, CDR1 is SQVTM and CDR2 ANQGSEA. The CDR3 here is CSGRRGGDDTEAFF. DNA for the CDR3: TGCAGCGGCCGCCGGGGGGGGGATGACACTGAAGCTTTCTTT. The full variable domain, with the rest looked up from reference TRBV29-1 and TRBJ1-1, is SAVISQKPSRDICQRGTSLTIQCQVDSQVTMMFWYRQQPGQSLTLIATANQGSEATYESGFVIDKFPISRPNLTFSTLTVSNMSPEDSSIYLCSGRRGGDDTEAFFGQGTRLTVV.

The table lists this clonotype with a few counts. The chain joins TRBV28 to TRBJ1-4, with 7 bases that match TRBD1. With V trimmed by 2 bases and J by 3 bases, 6 bases remained unmatched. Germline assignment: CDR1 MDHEN and CDR2 SYDVKM. The CDR3 length is 16 residues. This CDR3 is CASSLPTTGPNEKLFF. The CDR3 nucleotides are TGTGCCAGCAGTTTACCCACGACAGGGCCTAATGAAAAACTGTTTTTT.

The V gene is TRBV28, the J gene TRBJ1-2, with no clear D. The V end was cut by 9 bases, the J end by 6 bases, with 14 bases between. Germline CDR1 reads MDHEN; CDR2 reads SYDVKM. The CDR3 has 12 amino acids. CDR3 sequence reads: CARGRGRNGYTF. In nucleotides, the CDR3 is TGTGCCAGAGGCCGGGGAAGAAATGGCTACACCTTC.

As to this clonotype: One end of the junction does not line up with germline, which may come from a read error. The chain carries TRBV13 and TRBJ2-1; D not resolved. CDR1 and CDR2 (germline): PRHDT, FYEKMQ (reference sequence). CDR3 size: 14 residues. CDR3 DNA sequence: TGTGCCAGCAGCTTAATCCGAGAAGACAATGAGCGGTTCTTC. Translated, it gives CASSLIREDNERFF.

The chain uses TRBV7-9 and TRBJ2-5; 8 bases fit TRBD2. The CDR3 spans 15 residues. CDR1 SEHNR and CDR2 FQNEAQ come from the germline V gene (reference sequence). The J segment lost 5 bases and the V segment lost 4 bases, leaving 9 bases of the junction unmatched. CDR3 coding DNA: TGTGCCAGCAGCTATCGGGTTAGCGGGATTGAGACCCAGTACTTC. It codes for CASSYRVSGIETQYF.

The gene calls are TRBV18 and TRBJ2-7; 11 positions match TRBD1. The ends lost 0 bases at V and 4 bases at J; junction bases unmatched: 2. This CDR3 spans 15 amino acids. Germline V gives CDR1 KGHSH, CDR2 LQKENI. This chain's CDR3 is CASSPPGQGVYEQYF. The DNA for the CDR3 is TGTGCCAGCTCACCACCGGGACAGGGGGTTTACGAGCAGTACTTC.